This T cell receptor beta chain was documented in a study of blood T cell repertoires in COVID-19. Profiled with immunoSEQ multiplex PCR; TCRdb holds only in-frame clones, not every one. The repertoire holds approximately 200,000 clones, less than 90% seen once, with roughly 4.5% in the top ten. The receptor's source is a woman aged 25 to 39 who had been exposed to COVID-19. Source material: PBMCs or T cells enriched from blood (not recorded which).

The CDR3 bases are TGTGCCAGTAGTCCCAGGGGGCAAGGCGGGGAGCTGTTTTTT. This encodes CASSPRGQGGELFF. The genes are TRBV19 and TRBJ2-2, with TRBD1 matching 8 bases. The CDR3 spans 14 residues. J lost 7 bases, V lost 5 bases, and 6 bases had no gene match. Per the germline V gene, CDR1 is LNHDA and CDR2 is SQIVND (reference sequence).